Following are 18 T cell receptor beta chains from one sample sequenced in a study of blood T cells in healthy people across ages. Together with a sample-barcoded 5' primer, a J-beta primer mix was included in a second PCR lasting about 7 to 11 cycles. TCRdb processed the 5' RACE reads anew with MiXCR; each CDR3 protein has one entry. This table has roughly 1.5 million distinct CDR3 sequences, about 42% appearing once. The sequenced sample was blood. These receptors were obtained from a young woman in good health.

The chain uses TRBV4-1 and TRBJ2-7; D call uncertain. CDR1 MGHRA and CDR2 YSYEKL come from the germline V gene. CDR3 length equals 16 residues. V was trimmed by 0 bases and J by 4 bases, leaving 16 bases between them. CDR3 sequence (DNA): TGCGCCAGCAGCCAAGAAGTAGGAACGGCGATTTACGAGCAGTACTTC. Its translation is CASSQEVGTAIYEQYF.

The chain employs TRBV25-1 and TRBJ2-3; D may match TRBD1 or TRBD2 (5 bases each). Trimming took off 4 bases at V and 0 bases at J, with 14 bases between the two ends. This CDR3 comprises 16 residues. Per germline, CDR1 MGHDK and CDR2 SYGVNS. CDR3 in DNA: TGTGCCAGCAGTGGGACTCAAGGGGTTAGCACAGATACGCAGTATTTT. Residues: CASSGTQGVSTDTQYF.

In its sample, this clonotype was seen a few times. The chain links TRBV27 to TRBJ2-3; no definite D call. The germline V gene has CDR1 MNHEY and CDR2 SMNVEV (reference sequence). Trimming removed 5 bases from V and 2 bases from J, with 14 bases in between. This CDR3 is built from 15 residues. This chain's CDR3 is CASSQAGRDTDTQYF. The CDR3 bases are TGTGCCAGCAGTCAGGCCGGTCGAGACACAGATACGCAGTATTTT.

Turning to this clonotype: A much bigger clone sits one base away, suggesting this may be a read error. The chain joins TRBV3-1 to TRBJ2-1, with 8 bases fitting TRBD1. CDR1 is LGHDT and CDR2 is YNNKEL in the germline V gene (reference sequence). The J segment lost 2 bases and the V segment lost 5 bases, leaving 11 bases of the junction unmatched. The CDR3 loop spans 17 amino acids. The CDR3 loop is CASSCQSGTGPYNEQFF. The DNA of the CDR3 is TGTGCCAGCAGCTGCCAATCCGGGACAGGCCCCTACAATGAGCAGTTCTTC.

CDR3 bases: TGTGCCAGCAGCTTAATGTGGATGCAAGAGACTCAGTACTTC. Residues: CASSLMWMQETQYF. The chain is built from TRBV7-9 and TRBJ2-4; D is unresolved. The CDR3 consists of 14 residues. The V and J ends lost 2 bases and 12 bases respectively, with 17 bases between them. The germline gives CDR1 SEHNR, CDR2 FQNEAQ (reference sequence).

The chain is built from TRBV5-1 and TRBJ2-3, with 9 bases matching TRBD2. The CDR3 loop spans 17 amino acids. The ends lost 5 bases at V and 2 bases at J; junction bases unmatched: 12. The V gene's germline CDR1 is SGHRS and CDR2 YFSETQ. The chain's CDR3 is CASREMWGGGDTDTQYF. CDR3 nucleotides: TGCGCCAGCAGAGAAATGTGGGGCGGGGGGGACACAGATACGCAGTATTTT.

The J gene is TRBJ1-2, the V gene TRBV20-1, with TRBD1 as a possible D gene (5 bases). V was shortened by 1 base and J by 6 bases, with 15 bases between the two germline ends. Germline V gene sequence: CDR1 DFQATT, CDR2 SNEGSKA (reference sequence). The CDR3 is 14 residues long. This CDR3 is CSARGRENYHGYTF. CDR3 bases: TGCAGTGCTAGAGGCAGGGAAAACTACCATGGCTACACCTTC.

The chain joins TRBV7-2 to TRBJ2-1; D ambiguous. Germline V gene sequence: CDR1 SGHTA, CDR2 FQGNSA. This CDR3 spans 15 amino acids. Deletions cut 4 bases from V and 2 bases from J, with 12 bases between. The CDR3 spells CASSSDRSPYNEQFF. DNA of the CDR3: TGTGCCAGCAGCTCGGACCGTAGCCCCTACAATGAGCAGTTCTTC.

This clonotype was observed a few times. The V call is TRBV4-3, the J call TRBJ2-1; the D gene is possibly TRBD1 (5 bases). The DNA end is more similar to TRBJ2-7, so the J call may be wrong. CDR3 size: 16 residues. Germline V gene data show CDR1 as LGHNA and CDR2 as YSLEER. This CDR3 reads CASSQDWQGGYNEQYF. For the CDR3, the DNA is TGCGCCAGCAGCCAAGATTGGCAGGGCGGCTACAATGAGCAGTACTTC.

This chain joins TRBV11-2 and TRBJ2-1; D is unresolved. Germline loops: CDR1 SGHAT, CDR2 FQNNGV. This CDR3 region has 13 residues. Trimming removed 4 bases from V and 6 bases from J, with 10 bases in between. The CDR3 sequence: CASSSLKLNEQFF. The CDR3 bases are TGTGCCAGCAGCTCACTAAAGCTCAATGAGCAGTTCTTC.

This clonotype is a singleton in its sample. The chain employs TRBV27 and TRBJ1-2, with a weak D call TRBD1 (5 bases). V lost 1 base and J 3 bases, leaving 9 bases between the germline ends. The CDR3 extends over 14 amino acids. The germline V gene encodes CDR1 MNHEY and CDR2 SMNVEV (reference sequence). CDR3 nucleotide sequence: TGTGCCAGCAGTTTATACGAGGGACACTATGGCTACACCTTC. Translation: CASSLYEGHYGYTF.

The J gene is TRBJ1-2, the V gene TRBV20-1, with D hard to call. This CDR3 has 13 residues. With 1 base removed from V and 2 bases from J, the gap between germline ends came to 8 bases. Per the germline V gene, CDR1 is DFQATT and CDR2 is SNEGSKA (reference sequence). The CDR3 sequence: CSARGAGNYGYTF. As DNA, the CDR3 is TGCAGTGCTAGAGGCGCGGGGAACTATGGCTACACCTTC.

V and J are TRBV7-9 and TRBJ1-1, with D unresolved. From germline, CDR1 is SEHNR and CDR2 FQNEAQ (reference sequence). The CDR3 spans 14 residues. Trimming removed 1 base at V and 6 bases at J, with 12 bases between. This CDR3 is CASSLVLRSAEAFF. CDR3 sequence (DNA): TGTGCCAGCAGCTTAGTCCTCCGTTCGGCTGAAGCTTTCTTT. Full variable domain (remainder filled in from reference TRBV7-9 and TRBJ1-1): DTGVSQNPRHKITKRGQNVTFRCDPISEHNRLYWYRQTLGQGPEFLTYFQNEAQLEKSRLLSDRFSAERPKGSFSTLEIQRTEQGDSAMYLCASSLVLRSAEAFFGQGTRLTVV.

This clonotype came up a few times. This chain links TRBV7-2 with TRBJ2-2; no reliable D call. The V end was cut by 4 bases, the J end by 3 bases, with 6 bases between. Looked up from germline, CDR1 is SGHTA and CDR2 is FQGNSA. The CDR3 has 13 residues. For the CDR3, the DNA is TGTGCCAGCAGCTCAGACTACACCGGGGAGCTGTTTTTT. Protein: CASSSDYTGELFF.

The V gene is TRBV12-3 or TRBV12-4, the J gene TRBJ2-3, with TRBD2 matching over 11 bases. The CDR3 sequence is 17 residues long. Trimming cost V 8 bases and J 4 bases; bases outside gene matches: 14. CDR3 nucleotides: TGTGCCAGCCCCCTTTTTCTAGCGGGGGGCCCTCCAGATACGCAGTATTTT. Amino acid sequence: CASPLFLAGGPPDTQYF.

The CDR3 DNA reads as TGCAGTGCTAGAGATGGCAGGGGGCCATCGAATACGCAGTATTTT. Its protein product is CSARDGRGPSNTQYF. The chain couples TRBV20-1 to TRBJ2-3; 8 nucleotides match TRBD1. The V gene end was trimmed by 0 bases and the J gene end by 7 bases; junction bases not matched to a gene: 9. Germline V gene sequence: CDR1 DFQATT, CDR2 SNEGSKA (reference sequence). The CDR3 runs 15 residues.

In nucleotides, the CDR3 is TGTGCCATCAGTGAGTCGAAGCAGGGGGGAAATTCACCCCTCCACTTT. This codes for CAISESKQGGNSPLHF. The chain recombines TRBV10-3 with TRBJ1-6, with 7 bases lining up with TRBD1. Trimming cost V 0 bases and J 7 bases; bases outside gene matches: 6. The CDR3 runs to 16 residues. Germline V gives CDR1 ENHRY, CDR2 SYGVKD.

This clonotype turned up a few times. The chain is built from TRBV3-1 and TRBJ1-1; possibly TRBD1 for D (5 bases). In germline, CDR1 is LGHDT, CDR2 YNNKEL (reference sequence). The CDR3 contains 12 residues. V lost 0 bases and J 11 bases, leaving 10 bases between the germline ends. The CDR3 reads CASSQDRGVAFF. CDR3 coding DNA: TGTGCCAGCAGCCAAGATCGGGGGGTCGCTTTCTTT.